Listed below are T cell receptor beta chains from one sample, sequenced in a study of blood T cell repertoires in COVID-19. Here immunoSEQ multiplex PCR was the method, and the copy in TCRdb shows in-frame clones only, minus some. The sample contains around 160,000 clones, more than 80% of which appear only once. The sample comprised peripheral blood. These receptors were obtained from a human donor in a cohort sampled during active COVID-19. Both conserved end residues are part of each CDR3. D genes are given only for firm matches. Rows may omit the clone size; those that give it use once, few, many or a size class.

TRBD2,TRBV28,.,TRBJ2-5,TGTGCCAGCAGTTCCAACGGACTAGCGGGGCCACTATACCAAGAGACCCAGTACTTC,CASSSNGLAGPLYQETQYF
TRBD1,TRBV7-3,.,TRBJ1-1,TGTGCCAGCAGCTTAATCGCCGGGACAGGGGGCACTGAAGCTTTCTTT,CASSLIAGTGGTEAFF
TRBD2,TRBV5-4,.,TRBJ2-7,TGTGCCAGCAGCGCTGGGACTAGCGGGGGGGCTGGTTACGAGCAGTACTTC,CASSAGTSGGAGYEQYF
.,TRBV14,.,TRBJ2-5,TGTGCCAGCAGCCCCCAGGCGTTTCAAGAGACCCAGTACTTC,CASSPQAFQETQYF
TRBD1,TRBV12-3/TRBV12-4,.,TRBJ2-7,TGTGCCACCTCCGGGACAGGGGCCGGCGAGCAGTACTTC,CATSGTGAGEQYF
TRBD1,TRBV5-1,.,TRBJ1-1,TGCGCCAGCAGCTTTACAGGGGGCCGGGTCGACACTGAAGCTTTCTTT,CASSFTGGRVDTEAFF
.,TRBV6-1,.,TRBJ2-7,TGTGCCAGCAGTGATGATAGGGACTCTCTATCCTACGAGCAGTACTTC,CASSDDRDSLSYEQYF
.,TRBV6-5,.,TRBJ1-2,TGTGCCAGCAGTCGAGGGTCGGGGATGTACACCTTC,CASSRGSGMYTF
.,TRBV19,.,TRBJ2-7,TGTGCCAGTAGTATTTTTGGTACGGGGGCGGGAGTGAAGCAGTACTTC,CASSIFGTGAGVKQYF
.,TRBV7-8,.,TRBJ2-2,TGTGCCAGCAGCTTAGCGCGCCGACTAGGGTCTGGGGAGCTGTTTTTT,CASSLARRLGSGELFF
.,TRBV6-4,.,TRBJ1-1,TGTGCCAGCAGACAGGGTGTGAACACTGAAGCTTTCTTT,CASRQGVNTEAFF
.,TRBV28,many,TRBJ1-1,TGTGCCAGCAGTTATGGCAGGAACACTGAAGCTTTCTTT,CASSYGRNTEAFF
.,TRBV5-6,.,TRBJ2-7,TGTGCCAGCAGCCCCGAACCAGGAGGGGCCTACGAGCAGTACTTC,CASSPEPGGAYEQYF
TRBD2,TRBV7-9,.,TRBJ2-7,TGTGCCAGCATCTCCGGGGGCGGGGGGGCCTCCTACGAGCAGTACTTC,CASISGGGGASYEQYF
.,TRBV11-2,.,TRBJ2-7,TGTGCCAGCAGCTTAGATGCGACTTCCTACGAGCAGTACTTC,CASSLDATSYEQYF
.,TRBV6-5,.,TRBJ2-5,TGTGCCAGCAGATTCAGGGGCGCCGTGACCCAGTACTTC,CASRFRGAVTQYF
TRBD1,TRBV7-2,.,TRBJ1-1,TGTGCCAGCAGCTTAGGTTTGGGACAGGGAGAAGCTTTCTTT,CASSLGLGQGEAFF
.,TRBV27,.,TRBJ1-6,TGTGCCAGCAGTTCTAGCTCCTATAATTCACCCCTCCACTTT,CASSSSSYNSPLHF
.,TRBV5-1,.,TRBJ2-7,TGCGCCAGCAGCTCGGGACTCACTATGTACGAGCAGTACTTC,CASSSGLTMYEQYF
TRBD1,TRBV19,.,TRBJ2-7,TGTGCCAGTAGTATAACCGGGACAGGGGACCACGAGCAGTACTTC,CASSITGTGDHEQYF
.,TRBV11-3,.,TRBJ2-1,TGTGCCAGCAGCTTAGGGGCGGGGACGGGCAATGAGCAGTTCTTC,CASSLGAGTGNEQFF
TRBD1,TRBV30,.,TRBJ1-3,TGTGCCAAAATTGCCAGGGGGACCGGAAACACCATATATTTT,CAKIARGTGNTIYF
.,TRBV27,.,TRBJ2-1,TGTGCCAGCGCCTCCCACAGGGTAATCAATGAGCAGTTCTTC,CASASHRVINEQFF
TRBD2,TRBV7-6,.,TRBJ2-3,TGTGCCAGCAGCCCCATCGTATCAAGGGACTACGGAGATACGCAGTATTTT,CASSPIVSRDYGDTQYF
.,TRBV30,.,TRBJ1-1,TGTGCCTGGGGCAGGGGGAACACTGAAGCTTTCTTT,CAWGRGNTEAFF
TRBD1,TRBV28,.,TRBJ2-7,TGTGCCAGCAGGGGACAGGGGGGAGCTTACGAGCAGTACTTC,CASRGQGGAYEQYF
.,TRBV7-2,.,TRBJ1-2,TGTGCCAGCAGCTTAGATATAAGAGCTAACTATGGCTACACCTTC,CASSLDIRANYGYTF
TRBD1,TRBV7-8,.,TRBJ2-4,TGTGCCAGCAGCGGCCGACAGGGCCTGGGCATTCAGTACTTC,CASSGRQGLGIQYF
.,TRBV19,.,TRBJ2-5,TGTGCCAGTAGTATCGACATTGAAGAGACCCAGTACTTC,CASSIDIEETQYF
.,TRBV2,few,TRBJ2-2,TGTGCCAGCAGGAAACTAGTTAACACCGGGGAGCTGTTTTTT,CASRKLVNTGELFF
.,TRBV11-2,.,TRBJ1-6,TGTGCCAGCAGCCCGACCGGGACACCGAGCTCCTATAATTCACCCCTCCACTTT,CASSPTGTPSSYNSPLHF
.,TRBV14,.,TRBJ2-5,TGTGCCAGCAGCCCTCGGGAGCGTAACCAAGAGACCCAGTACTTC,CASSPRERNQETQYF
.,TRBV6-6,once,TRBJ2-1,TGTGCCAGCAGTTTTTCGACTGGCAATGAGCAGTTCTTC,CASSFSTGNEQFF
TRBD2,TRBV14,.,TRBJ2-1,TGTGCCAGCAGCCGCAGAGGGACTAGCGCTAACAATGAGCAGTTCTTC,CASSRRGTSANNEQFF
TRBD2,TRBV6-2/TRBV6-3,.,TRBJ2-1,TGTGCCAGCAGCTCCACTCTAGCGGGAAACTCCTACAATGAGCAGTTCTTC,CASSSTLAGNSYNEQFF
.,TRBV5-1,.,TRBJ2-1,TGCGCCAGCAGCAAAAGCGATGAGCAGTTCTTC,CASSKSDEQFF
.,TRBV10-3,.,TRBJ1-4,TGTGCCATCAGTGAGTACGGGAAAACTAATGAAAAACTGTTTTTT,CAISEYGKTNEKLFF
.,TRBV25-1,.,TRBJ2-3,TGTGCCAGCAGTGAACGGGGGACTAGCACAGATACGCAGTATTTT,CASSERGTSTDTQYF
TRBD1,TRBV18,.,TRBJ1-2,TGTGCCAGCACCGGACAGGGCGAGGGCTATGGCTACACCTTC,CASTGQGEGYGYTF
.,TRBV4-3,.,TRBJ1-6,TGCGCCAGCAGCCAAGGAGAGGGACAAACTTCACCCCTCCACTTT,CASSQGEGQTSPLHF
.,TRBV6-5,once,TRBJ2-7,TGTGCCATTTCGGGGCTAGCGACCGAGCAGTACTTC,CAISGLATEQYF
.,TRBV12-3/TRBV12-4,.,TRBJ2-6,TGTGCCATACCCCCCGAGGGGGCCAACGTCCTGACTTTC,CAIPPEGANVLTF
.,TRBV4-3,.,TRBJ2-1,TGCGCCAGCAGCCAGCAACGACAGATGTCCTACAATGAGCAGTTCTTC,CASSQQRQMSYNEQFF
.,TRBV5-5,few,TRBJ1-6,TGTGCCAGCAGCTTGGGCAGTTCCTATAATTCACCCCTCCACTTT,CASSLGSSYNSPLHF
.,TRBV7-2,.,TRBJ1-1,TGTGCCAGCCGGAGAATTTACACTGAAGCTTTCTTT,CASRRIYTEAFF
.,TRBV6-5,.,TRBJ1-5,TGTGCCAGCAGGGTTGCCCCTAGTCAGCCCCAGCATTTT,CASRVAPSQPQHF
TRBD1,TRBV6-5,few,TRBJ2-1,TGTGCCAGCAGTTCCTCGGCGACAGGGTTCTACAATGAGCAGTTCTTC,CASSSSATGFYNEQFF
.,TRBV6-6,once,TRBJ2-6,TGTGCCAGCAGTCATCGTACAGTGTTCTCTGGGGCCAACGTCCTGACTTTC,CASSHRTVFSGANVLTF
TRBD1,TRBV2,.,TRBJ1-2,TGTGCCAGCAAAGAGACAGGGACAAGTGGCTACACCTTC,CASKETGTSGYTF
TRBD1,TRBV7-9,.,TRBJ1-3,TGTGCCAGCAGCGCGGACAGGACCCGAAACACCATATATTTT,CASSADRTRNTIYF
.,TRBV28,many,TRBJ2-1,TGTGCCAGCAGTTTCGACTCTTTCCCCAAAACTGTCCGAAGGTATGAGCAGTTCTTC,CASSFDSFPKTVRRYEQFF
.,TRBV28,once,TRBJ2-7,TGTGCCAGCTGTCAGGCTGCGTGGGAGCAGTACTTC,CASCQAAWEQYF
TRBD1,TRBV6-4,few,TRBJ1-2,TGTGCCAGCAGTGACGAAGGCAGGGGGTACGATGGCTACACCTTC,CASSDEGRGYDGYTF
.,TRBV7-2,.,TRBJ1-1,TGTGCCAGCACCGAAGGGGGGGACCTGAACACTGAAGCTTTCTTT,CASTEGGDLNTEAFF
.,TRBV14,.,TRBJ2-5,TGTGCCAGCAGCCAAGGAGACAGGCCTGGGGAGACCCAGTACTTC,CASSQGDRPGETQYF
.,TRBV19,.,TRBJ2-2,TGTGCCAGTGATAGGAGGGGGCGGACCGGGGAGCTGTTTTTT,CASDRRGRTGELFF
.,TRBV3-1/TRBV3-2,.,TRBJ2-2,TGTGCCAGCAGCCTCTTGGCTAGGCCGCCCGGGGAGCTGTTTTTT,CASSLLARPPGELFF
TRBD1,TRBV29-1,.,TRBJ2-1,TGCAGCGTTGGGCGTGCAGGGGGCTCCTACAATGAGCAGTTCTTC,CSVGRAGGSYNEQFF